This TCR beta chain was captured by sequencing in a study of Ad26.COV2.S vaccination and SARS-CoV-2 variants (TCRdb year 2021). A note on the overall study: Vaccine-arm donors were drawn from COV1001, a multicentre, randomized, double-blind, placebo-controlled phase I-IIa trial of Ad26.COV2.S in healthy adults. Trial participants were randomized into five groups of five, in which low-dose or high-dose Ad26.COV2.S was given once or twice, or placebo was given on both occasions. A total of around 32 samples were included in the TCR-sequenced set, comprising some 20 Ad26.COV2.S vaccine recipients, 5 placebo recipients and 8 SARS-CoV-2 convalescent individuals. Throughout the experiments and outcome assessment, investigators stayed blinded to trial group allocation. TCRbeta repertoire sequencing was used to assess the specificity and breadth of SARS-CoV-2-reactive T cell receptors after Ad26.COV2.S vaccination. Ad26.COV2.S was given intramuscularly at 5x10^10 or 1x10^11 viral particles, as a single shot or as two shots 56 days apart.

The immunoSEQ Assay was used to sequence TCRbeta CDR3 regions. After extraction, genomic DNA underwent amplification by bias-controlled multiplex PCR, followed by high-throughput sequencing. The authors processed their data as follows. To quantify the absolute abundance of each unique TCRbeta CDR3 region, sequences were collapsed and filtered. T cell fraction was estimated by normalizing TCRbeta template counts to usable DNA, which was measured by amplifying reference genes present in all nucleated cells. Repertoire TCRs were annotated as SARS-CoV-2-specific by exact matching of V gene, CDR3 amino acid sequence and J gene to a known reactive TCR set. The reference SARS-CoV-2 TCR set was derived from MIRA and filtered for enrichment in COVID-19-positive ImmuneCODE repertoires, a step that removed public or cross-reactive TCRs. Drawing on the MIRA antigens, annotated TCRs were analysed further at the level of specific ORF or position within ORF. Depth was the summed frequency of annotated unique rearrangements, while breadth was defined as annotated unique rearrangements over total unique productive rearrangements. TCR breadth was compared between groups using two-sided Wilcoxon rank-sum tests. TCRdb provides this immuneACCESS table in a form limited to in-frame rearrangements. Some clones are lacking; in checked studies, under half of them reflect an unresolved V gene, and why the rest are absent is not known. Clone size and V and J calls were adopted from that table, with D and trimming inferred from the DNA. In all, the sample holds 300,000 to 350,000 clones, and 75% to 90% of those were seen once. The top ten hold about 10% of the sample.

Explained via the paper, the treatment or condition label denotes: 15 to 20 received Ad26.COV2.S at low or high dose, single or two shots; a few received placebo; per-sample allocation not given. Repertoires of vaccine and placebo recipients were sequenced from samples collected on day 63 after the first injection. Cohort 1b enrolled around 24 adults aged 18-55 years at a single site in Boston, USA, between 29 July and 7 August 2020. As a vaccine, Ad26.COV2.S was a replication-incompetent adenovirus type 26 vector that expressed a prefusion-stabilized SARS-CoV-2 spike protein derived from the original Wuhan strain. V drops 3 bases and J drops 6 bases, leaving 21 bases in between. CDR1 and CDR2, per the germline V gene, are KGHSH and LQKENI. The CDR3 runs 16 residues from the cysteine to the phenylalanine. CDR3 DNA only is kept here, 48 bases in frame from base 1. Comment on this clone: The antigen this receptor binds is unknown. Per-base quality was not reported, and no clone a single base away is much larger than it.

Overall study results and their limits: After vaccination, spike-specific CD8+ and CD4+ T cell responses were reported to show substantial breadth. The authors noted that the TCR breadth and depth analyses may have underestimated total T cell responses. Higher spike-specific TCR breadth was observed in Ad26.COV2.S recipients than in placebo recipients (P = 0.0014). The study lacked the statistical power to compare responses across vaccine doses or regimens. Vaccine and placebo recipients had similar non-spike TCR breadth, a finding consistent with the vaccine containing only spike.

The starting material was peripheral blood, obtained in a trial of Ad26.COV2.S vaccine versus placebo. The clonotype comes from a person aged 18-65 years who received the Ad26.COV2.S COVID-19 vaccine or a placebo. The chain is encoded by TRBV18 joined to TRBJ2-7, and TRBD1 may be the D gene, going by 6 matching bases. The CDR3 here reads CASSPLGQGKASEQYF. The nucleotide sequence reads TGTGCCAGCTCACCCCTTGGGCAGGGGAAGGCAAGCGAGCAGTACTTC.